Shown below are 29 T cell receptor beta chains from a single sample sequenced in a study of blood T cell repertoires in COVID-19. TCRdb keeps only in-frame clones here, not all; method: immunoSEQ multiplex PCR. The table records more than 350,000 clones, around nine tenths of them present only once. Sample: PBMCs or T cells enriched from blood (not recorded which). The receptor source for this set is a woman aged 45-60 years who had recovered from COVID-19.

The chain carries TRBV3-1 (or the pseudogene TRBV3-2) and TRBJ1-1; no reliable D call. The germline V and J ends were trimmed by 0 bases and 11 bases, with 10 bases remaining between them. Per the germline V gene, CDR1 is LGHDT and CDR2 is YNNKEL (reference sequence). This CDR3 region has 12 residues. The CDR3: CASSQDRRAAFF. The DNA of the CDR3 is TGTGCCAGCAGCCAAGATCGGCGAGCGGCTTTCTTT.

This clone was picked up a small number of times. The chain recombines TRBV3-1 (or the pseudogene TRBV3-2) with TRBJ2-5, with 10 bases lining up with TRBD2. V gave up 1 base and J gave up 3 bases; unmatched junction bases: 2. CDR3 length: 15 residues. Per germline, CDR1 LGHDT and CDR2 YNNKEL (reference sequence). This CDR3 is CASSQGLAGEETQYF. The CDR3 DNA reads as TGTGCCAGCAGCCAAGGGCTAGCGGGGGAAGAGACCCAGTACTTC.

The chain links TRBV27 to TRBJ2-3; the D is unclear. The CDR3 consists of 11 residues. Trimming shortened V by 2 bases and J by 8 bases, and 5 bases separated the two germline ends. The germline V gene has CDR1 MNHEY and CDR2 SMNVEV (reference sequence). CDR3 loop: CASSLGRTQYF. CDR3 in DNA: TGTGCCAGCAGTTTAGGCCGTACGCAGTATTTT.

This chain connects TRBV6-1 to TRBJ1-5; no firm D call. Trimming took off 3 bases at V and 9 bases at J, with 9 bases between the two ends. This CDR3 region has 12 residues. Germline V gene data show CDR1 as MNHNS and CDR2 as SASEGT. As DNA, the CDR3 is TGTGCCAGCAGTGATACTTATCCGCCCCAGCATTTT. As protein: CASSDTYPPQHF.

The chain links TRBV6-2 or TRBV6-3 to TRBJ2-7, with D perhaps matching TRBD1 (5 bases). Germline V gene data show CDR1 as MNHEY and CDR2 as SVGEGT. The V gene lost 6 bases and the J gene lost 3 bases, with 15 bases spanning the gap. This CDR3 has 14 amino acids. The CDR3 protein is CASSLDTTNYEQYF. The CDR3 coding sequence is TGTGCCAGCAGCCTGGACACCACGAACTACGAGCAGTACTTC.

In its sample, this clone was seen a few times. The V and J genes are TRBV21-1 and TRBJ1-6; TRBD1 was called by the table and not checked on the DNA. TRBV21-1 is a listed pseudogene. The CDR3 covers 17 residues. CDR3 DNA: TGTGCCAGCACCCCCCGGACAGCGTTCGACCGGCGATCACCCCTCCACTTT. This encodes CASTPRTAFDRRSPLHF.

V and J are TRBV7-9 and TRBJ1-6; 8 nucleotides agree with TRBD1. Germline CDR1 SEHNR, CDR2 FQNEAQ (reference sequence). CDR3 length equals 15 residues. Trimming cost V 2 bases and J 5 bases; bases outside gene matches: 2. The chain's CDR3 is CASSLTGGNNSPLHF. As DNA, the CDR3 is TGTGCCAGCAGCTTAACAGGGGGGAATAATTCACCCCTCCACTTT.

This clone occurred once. This chain uses TRBV5-1 with TRBJ1-6; 9 positions agree with TRBD1. V shed 4 bases, J shed 3 bases, and the junction held 5 bases outside the gene matches. The CDR3 is 16 residues long. Germline V lookup: CDR1 SGHRS, CDR2 YFSETQ. In nucleotides, the CDR3 is TGCGCCAGCAGCATCGGGGACAGGGTCTATAATTCACCCCTCCACTTT. Translation gives CASSIGDRVYNSPLHF.

This clone was detected only once. The CDR3 sequence: CASSDEGPRYRSYNSPLHF. The CDR3 nucleotides are TGCGCCAGCAGTGATGAGGGTCCTCGGTATCGGTCCTATAATTCACCCCTCCACTTT. This chain joins TRBV10-1 and TRBJ1-6, with D hard to call. V gave up 3 bases and J gave up 1 base, with 19 bases separating them. The CDR3 sequence is 19 residues long. Germline CDR1 and CDR2: WNHNN and SYGVQD (reference sequence).

Only one count was recorded for this clone. Within the sample, other DNA sequences also encode this same CDR3. The CDR3 spells CSASGRETQYF. In DNA, the CDR3 is TGCAGTGCTTCGGGTAGAGAGACCCAGTACTTC. V and J are TRBV20-1 and TRBJ2-5; D is ambiguous. Germline values: CDR1 DFQATT, CDR2 SNEGSKA (reference sequence). The CDR3 spans 11 residues. The ends were cut back, 5 bases at V and 4 bases at J, with 8 bases in the middle.

V is TRBV19 and J is TRBJ1-2; D unclear. The V gene lost 7 bases and the J gene lost 4 bases, with 13 bases spanning the gap. The CDR3 runs 13 residues. Germline V lookup: CDR1 LNHDA, CDR2 SQIVND (reference sequence). The CDR3 protein is CASTLTPGYGYTF. DNA for the CDR3: TGTGCCAGTACCCTGACTCCCGGCTATGGCTACACCTTC. Variable domain in full (rest from reference TRBV19 and TRBJ1-2): DGGITQSPKYLFRKEGQNVTLSCEQNLNHDAMYWYRQDPGQGLRLIYYSQIVNDFQKGDIAEGYSVSREKKESFPLTVTSAQKNPTAFYLCASTLTPGYGYTFGSGTRLTVV.

V is TRBV27 and J is TRBJ2-5, with TRBD1 matching over 7 bases. J lost 1 base, V lost 4 bases, and 3 bases had no gene match. CDR1 is MNHEY, CDR2 SMNVEV, per germline (reference sequence). The CDR3 extends over 14 amino acids. The CDR3 DNA sequence: TGTGCCAGCAGTTCGACAGGGTTCCAAGAGACCCAGTACTTC. Its translation: CASSSTGFQETQYF.

The rearrangement uses TRBV19 and TRBJ1-1; a weak D match, TRBD1 (5 bases). Germline lookup yields CDR1 LNHDA and CDR2 SQIVND (reference sequence). V was clipped by 4 bases and J by 2 bases, with 17 bases between them. The CDR3 covers 16 residues. The CDR3 coding sequence is TGTGCCAGTAGTACTCTACTCGACAGTAGAAACACTGAAGCTTTCTTT. Translating it yields CASSTLLDSRNTEAFF.

V gene TRBV24-1 combines with J gene TRBJ2-2; the match to TRBD1 covers 7 bases. CDR1 and CDR2 from the germline V gene are KGHDR and SFDVKD. The CDR3 runs 17 residues. The trim removed 2 bases at V and 5 bases at J, leaving 10 bases unmatched. The DNA for the CDR3 is TGTGCCACCAGTGATTCCAAGTGGGACAGTATAACCGGGGAGCTGTTTTTT. Protein product: CATSDSKWDSITGELFF.

This clone has at least ten counts. The V and J genes are TRBV6-5 and TRBJ1-5; tentative D call: TRBD1 (6 bases). Between the trimmed V and J ends, which lost 11 bases and 0 bases, there was a span of 17 bases. This CDR3 has 15 amino acids. The germline V gene has CDR1 MNHEY and CDR2 SVGAGI. The CDR3 DNA reads TGTGCCGGCTCAAAGACAGGTAATAGCAATCAGCCCCAGCATTTT. Its protein product is CAGSKTGNSNQPQHF.

In its sample, this clone was seen once. This rearrangement joins TRBV7-3 to TRBJ2-1; 9 bases match TRBD2. The CDR3 covers 14 residues. CDR1 and CDR2 (germline): SGHTA, FQGTGA. The V and J ends lost 5 bases and 5 bases, in that order; junction bases with no gene match: 4. CDR3 in amino acids: CASSQSGGNNEQFF. The CDR3 DNA sequence: TGTGCCAGCAGCCAAAGCGGGGGGAACAATGAGCAGTTCTTC.

J is TRBJ1-5 and V is TRBV23-1; TRBD1 matches 7 bases. TRBV23-1 is flagged as an ORF with uncertain function. This CDR3 has 16 residues. Losses at the gene ends were 2 bases for V and 0 bases for J; bases not matched to a gene: 4. The CDR3 nucleotides read TGCGCCAGCAGTCAAAGGGACAGACCTAGCAATCAGCCCCAGCATTTT. This sequence encodes CASSQRDRPSNQPQHF.

V is TRBV10-3 and J is TRBJ1-6; no reliable D call. Trimming cost V 4 bases and J 10 bases, with 11 bases left between them. Germline CDR1 and CDR2: ENHRY and SYGVKD. This CDR3 has 13 amino acids. CDR3 sequence reads: CAISGRNESPLHF. The CDR3, as DNA: TGTGCCATCAGTGGGAGGAACGAGTCACCCCTCCACTTT.

V and J are TRBV27 and TRBJ1-1; D is possibly TRBD1 (5 bases). V was cut by 6 bases and J by 7 bases, with 9 bases left in between. The CDR3 covers 11 residues. Per the germline V gene, CDR1 is MNHEY and CDR2 is SMNVEV (reference sequence). CDR3: CASSWGGEAFF. The CDR3 DNA sequence: TGTGCCAGCAGCTGGGGGGGTGAAGCTTTCTTT.

This rearrangement joins TRBV5-8 to TRBJ1-2; D not certain. The V and J ends lost 0 bases and 3 bases respectively, with 15 bases between them. Germline CDR1 is SGHTS and CDR2 is YDEGEE. The CDR3 is 16 residues long. The CDR3 sequence is CASSLDGRLLYYGYTF. CDR3 bases: TGTGCCAGCAGCTTGGATGGGAGACTCCTTTACTATGGCTACACCTTC.

The CDR3 nucleotides read TGTGCCATCAGTGACCGCAGGGGTCACGCTAATGAAAAACTGTTTTTT. Its translation: CAISDRRGHANEKLFF. The V and J genes are TRBV10-3 and TRBJ1-4; D might be TRBD1 (6 bases). The CDR3 contains 16 residues. Trimming left V 3 bases short and J 3 bases short, with 14 bases between. Germline CDR1 is ENHRY and CDR2 is SYGVKD.

This chain links TRBV7-2 with TRBJ1-2; D might be TRBD1 (5 bases). The CDR3 runs 16 residues. The germline CDR1 and CDR2 sequences are SGHTA and FQGNSA. The V end was cut by 2 bases, the J end by 0 bases, with 13 bases between. The CDR3 is CASSLSPSTANYGYTF. CDR3 bases: TGTGCCAGCAGCTTAAGTCCATCGACAGCTAACTATGGCTACACCTTC.

The chain uses TRBV20-1 and TRBJ1-1; D gene ambiguous. Germline loops: CDR1 DFQATT, CDR2 SNEGSKA (reference sequence). V was shortened by 3 bases and J by 0 bases, with 5 bases between the two germline ends. There are 12 residues in the CDR3. The CDR3 bases are TGCAGTGCTAGTCTTGTGAACACTGAAGCTTTCTTT. Protein: CSASLVNTEAFF.

This clone was counted a few times. V usage is TRBV7-3 and J usage is TRBJ2-3, with D tentatively TRBD2 (5 bases). The V end was cut by 1 base, the J end by 6 bases, with 11 bases between. CDR3 size: 14 residues. Germline V CDR1 and CDR2: SGHTA, FQGTGA. For the CDR3, the DNA is TGTGCCAGCAGCTTAAGTGGGAGTAGGGATACGCAGTATTTT. As protein: CASSLSGSRDTQYF.

The chain has TRBV5-1 and TRBJ2-1; 9 nucleotides agree with TRBD2. The V and J ends lost 9 bases and 4 bases, in that order; junction bases with no gene match: 5. CDR1 and CDR2 (germline): SGHRS, YFSETQ. This CDR3 comprises 13 residues. This CDR3 is CATRGGGYNEQFF. The CDR3 coding sequence is TGCGCCACCCGCGGGGGGGGGTACAATGAGCAGTTCTTC.

The chain is built from TRBV27 and TRBJ2-7, with 7 bases fitting TRBD2. CDR3 length: 14 residues. Germline V gene lookup returns CDR1 MNHEY and CDR2 SMNVEV (reference sequence). V was clipped by 8 bases and J by 2 bases; unmatched bases: 9. The CDR3 nucleotides read TGTGCCAGCCGGATAACTAGCGCTGCCTACGAGCAGTACTTC. The encoded protein is CASRITSAAYEQYF.

The genes are TRBV2 and TRBJ2-5, with D possibly TRBD2 on 6 matching bases. Germline V gene data show CDR1 as SNHLY and CDR2 as FYNNEI. V lost 6 bases, J lost 2 bases, and 7 bases lay in between. The CDR3 sequence is 12 residues long. This CDR3 reads CASREGQETQYF. DNA of the CDR3: TGTGCCAGCAGGGAGGGACAAGAGACCCAGTACTTC.

The chain joins TRBV7-9 to TRBJ2-4; perhaps TRBD1 as D (6 bases). CDR1 is SEHNR, CDR2 FQNEAQ, per germline (reference sequence). The CDR3 loop spans 16 amino acids. V lost 5 bases and J 2 bases, leaving 16 bases between the germline ends. Here the CDR3 reads CASSPTTGGPKNIQYF. The DNA of the CDR3 is TGTGCCAGCAGCCCGACGACAGGAGGACCCAAAAACATTCAGTACTTC.

V gene TRBV30 combines with J gene TRBJ2-2; weak D call: TRBD1 (6 bases). V lost 0 bases and J 4 bases, leaving 12 bases between the germline ends. In germline, CDR1 is GTSNPN, CDR2 SVGIG (reference sequence). The CDR3 length is 15 residues. The CDR3 is CAWSVKGVGTGELFF. Written as DNA, the CDR3 is TGTGCCTGGAGTGTAAAGGGGGTGGGCACCGGGGAGCTGTTTTTT.